The present TCR beta chain was sequenced within a study of CD8+CD57+ T cells in acquired aplastic anemia (dated by TCRdb to 2017 to 2018). About the study as a whole: Extracted DNA from sorted CD4+ and CD8+ cells averaged around 3.4 ug, ranging from about 0.2 to 30 ug. A CD8+CD57+ expansion meant a frequency higher than the mean frequency seen in healthy subjects.

Findings and caveats that apply to the study as a whole: No significant difference in CD8+ Simpson's diversity was found between patients and healthy controls (P=0.060). Although 25 to 30 CD8+ CDR3 sequences were shared by patients and controls, these sequences appeared highly expressed in patients and within the immunodominant clones of patients.

As regards this clonotype: No antigen is known for it. Base qualities are not provided; no much larger clone lies one nucleotide away.

Patients chosen for sequencing had shown expansion of CD8+CD57+ cells by flow cytometry. Every patient had severe acquired aplastic anemia, diagnosed using the International Study of Aplastic Anemia and Agranulocytosis and Camitta criteria. No therapy had been received by the patients at the time of blood sampling. In the study, sorted CD4+ and CD8+ blood T cells from patients with severe aplastic anemia and from healthy subjects underwent deep sequencing of TCR repertoires. In the USA, patient enrollment took place under clinicaltrials.gov protocols 00001620, 01623167, 00001397, 00071045, 00081523 and 00961064. Ficoll-Paque density gradient centrifugation was used to isolate peripheral blood mononuclear cells. Before DNA was extracted, CD4+ and CD8+ T cells were sorted using either FACS or magnetic beads. Profiling of TCR beta VDJ combinations and CDR3 sequences used genomic DNA as the template. An Illumina HiSeq 2000 was used for TCR repertoire sequencing. The authors processed their data as follows. Repertoire assessment relied on Simpson's diversity index, CDR3 size and DJ length profiles, and TRBV/TRBJ rearrangement plots. The most abundant DNA sequence in the deep sequencing data was defined as the immunodominant clone. CDR3 amino acid sequences were checked for sharing across subjects and were also compared against the VDJdb database and published repertoires. TCRdb reanalyzed the raw reads on its own, using fastp at Q25 for trimming and MiXCR for clone calling, and kept in-frame beta chains. Here each entry gathers all rows of one CDR3 protein and keeps the most common genes and DNA. The V and J calls shown here were made by TCRdb, not taken from the authors' results. A total of roughly 220,000 distinct CDR3 sequences appear in this sample, roughly two thirds of them only once. Roughly 53% of the sample is in the top ten clones.

The V end loses 2 bases and the J end loses 4 bases, and a stretch of 11 bases separates them. There are 14 amino acids in the CDR3, from cysteine to phenylalanine inclusive. Only the CDR3 DNA is retained, 42 bases long and in frame from the first base. The germline V gene sets CDR1 to ENHRY and CDR2 to SYGVKD. This clonotype originated in a human donor with aplastic anemia. What was sequenced was sorted CD4+, CD8+, or CD8+CD57+ T cells (not recorded which) from PBMCs. Recombination linked TRBV10-3 to TRBJ1-2; no confident D gene assignment can be made. The CDR3: CAISEETDRYGYTF. The nucleotides read TGTGCCATCAGTGAGGAGACGGACCGCTATGGCTACACCTTC.